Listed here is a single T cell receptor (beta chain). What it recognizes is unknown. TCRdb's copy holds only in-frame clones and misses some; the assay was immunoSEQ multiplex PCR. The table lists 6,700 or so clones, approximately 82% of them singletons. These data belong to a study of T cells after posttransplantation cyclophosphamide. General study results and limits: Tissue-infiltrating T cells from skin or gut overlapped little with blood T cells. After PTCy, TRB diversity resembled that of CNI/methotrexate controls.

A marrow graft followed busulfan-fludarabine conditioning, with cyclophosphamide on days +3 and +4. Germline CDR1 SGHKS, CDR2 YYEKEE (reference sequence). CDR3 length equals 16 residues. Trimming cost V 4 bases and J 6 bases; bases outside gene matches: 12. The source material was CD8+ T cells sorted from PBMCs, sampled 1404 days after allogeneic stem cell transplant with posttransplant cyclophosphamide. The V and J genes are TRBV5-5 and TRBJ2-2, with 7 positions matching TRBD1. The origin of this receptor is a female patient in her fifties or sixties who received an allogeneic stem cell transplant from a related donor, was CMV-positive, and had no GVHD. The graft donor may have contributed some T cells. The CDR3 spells CASSVLPEGAAGELFF. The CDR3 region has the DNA TGTGCCAGCAGCGTGTTACCTGAGGGGGCGGCCGGGGAGCTGTTTTTT.